Each of the 9 T cell receptor beta chains below was sequenced from the same sample in a study of shared clonotypes between healthy human individuals. The naive CD8 fraction comprised CD45RO-negative cells positively selected for CCR7 and excluded terminally differentiated effector memory CD45RA+ cells. Measured with immunoSEQ multiplex PCR; TCRdb has only the in-frame clones, and not every one. In the table there are about 2,100,000 clones, under 95% of which are singletons. The sequencing input was naive CD8+ T cells from PBMCs. Every receptor here comes from a man younger than 30 in good health. Some clones in this sample may be carry-over from other donors' samples.

Regarding this clone: This sample also contains other DNA sequences that code for the same CDR3. The chain recombines TRBV29-1 with TRBJ2-2; no firm D call. The CDR3 extends over 11 amino acids. Germline V gene lookup returns CDR1 SQVTM and CDR2 ANQGSEA. With 4 bases removed from V and 4 bases from J, the gap between germline ends came to 4 bases. DNA of the CDR3: TGCAGCGTTGGGGTCACCGGGGAGCTGTTTTTT. Amino acids: CSVGVTGELFF.

This clone was seen more than once but under ten times. This chain links TRBV29-1 with TRBJ2-2; D unclear. Trimming pared 4 bases from V and 2 bases from J, leaving 8 bases between. Germline-derived CDR1 and CDR2 are SQVTM and ANQGSEA. The CDR3 runs to 13 residues. CDR3 protein: CSVGLHNTGELFF. Here the CDR3 DNA reads TGCAGCGTTGGTCTACACAACACCGGGGAGCTGTTTTTT.

The chain combines TRBV27 with TRBJ2-1, with D possibly TRBD2 on 5 matching bases. Trimming left V 7 bases short and J 9 bases short, with 19 bases between. The CDR3 length is 14 residues. Germline CDR1 reads MNHEY; CDR2 reads SMNVEV (reference sequence). CDR3 nucleotides: TGTGCCAGCACCTACGGGCTAGCCGGCTCTGAGCAGTTCTTC. Its protein is CASTYGLAGSEQFF.

The chain links TRBV27 to TRBJ2-4; 7 bases are a match to TRBD2. Trimming removed 7 bases from V and 9 bases from J; junction bases left unmatched: 12. Germline assignment: CDR1 MNHEY and CDR2 SMNVEV (reference sequence). CDR3 length: 14 residues. The CDR3 protein is CASTRGGSGGIQYF. The CDR3 nucleotides are TGTGCCAGCACCCGTGGCGGGAGTGGGGGCATTCAGTACTTC.

The gene calls are TRBV7-9 and TRBJ1-5, with TRBD1 matching over 7 bases. CDR1 is SEHNR, CDR2 FQNEAQ, per germline (reference sequence). This CDR3 comprises 14 residues. Losses at the gene ends were 1 base for V and 6 bases for J; bases not matched to a gene: 3. The CDR3 nucleotides read TGTGCCAGCAGCTTAGTGGGACAGTCTCAGCCCCAGCATTTT. Its protein is CASSLVGQSQPQHF.

This chain's CDR3 is CATSRVSRGLGKEKLFF. CDR3 DNA sequence: TGTGCCACCAGCAGAGTTAGCAGGGGGCTGGGAAAGGAAAAACTGTTTTTT. The chain has TRBV15 and TRBJ1-4; 8 bases agree with TRBD1. The CDR3 loop spans 17 amino acids. Germline V gene data show CDR1 as LNHNV and CDR2 as YYDKDF (reference sequence). V lost 1 base to trimming and J lost 8 bases; unmatched junction nucleotides: 12.

The chain links TRBV27 to TRBJ1-1; D ambiguous. Germline V lookup: CDR1 MNHEY, CDR2 SMNVEV (reference sequence). This CDR3 has 10 residues. CDR3: CSEVNTEAFF. CDR3 bases: TGTTCCGAGGTGAACACTGAAGCTTTCTTT.

V is TRBV5-1 and J is TRBJ2-1; 8 positions match TRBD1. There are 14 residues in the CDR3. Trimming removed 3 bases from V and 5 bases from J; junction bases left unmatched: 4. The germline gives CDR1 SGHRS, CDR2 YFSETQ. CDR3 sequence: CASSSDRVDNEQFF. The CDR3 region has the DNA TGCGCCAGCAGCTCGGACAGGGTGGACAATGAGCAGTTCTTC.

Regarding this clone: In the same sample, other DNA sequences code for this CDR3. V gene TRBV4-3 combines with J gene TRBJ2-7; possible D gene TRBD2, 6 bases. The CDR3 consists of 14 residues. Germline V gene sequence: CDR1 LGHNA, CDR2 YSLEER. Trimming removed 0 bases from V and 3 bases from J, with 9 bases in between. For the CDR3, the DNA is TGCGCCAGCAGCCAAGATCGGGGGAACTACGAGCAGTACTTC. Protein sequence: CASSQDRGNYEQYF.